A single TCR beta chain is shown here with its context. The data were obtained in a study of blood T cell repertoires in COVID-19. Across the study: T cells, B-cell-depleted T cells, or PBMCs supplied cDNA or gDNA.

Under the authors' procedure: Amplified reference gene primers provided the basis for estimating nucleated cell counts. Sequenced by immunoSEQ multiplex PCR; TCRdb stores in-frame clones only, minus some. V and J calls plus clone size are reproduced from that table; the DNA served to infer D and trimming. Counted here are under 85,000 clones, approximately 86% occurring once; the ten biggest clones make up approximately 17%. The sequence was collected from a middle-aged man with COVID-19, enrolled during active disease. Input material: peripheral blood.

The CDR3 region has the DNA TGCAGCGTTGAACTCCACAGCTATGGCTACACCTTC. Residues: CSVELHSYGYTF. The V call is TRBV29-1, the J call TRBJ1-2; D gene ambiguous. Trimming pared 2 bases from V and 4 bases from J, leaving 8 bases between. This CDR3 is built from 12 residues. Germline assignment: CDR1 SQVTM and CDR2 ANQGSEA.